This paragraph covers one TCR beta chain sequence. In germline, CDR1 is SGHRS, CDR2 YFSETQ. J gave up 5 bases and V 3 bases, and 6 bases lay outside the gene matches. The CDR3 is 14 residues long. Authors' methods: Reference gene primer amplification yielded estimated nucleated cell counts. This table comes from immunoSEQ multiplex PCR, and its TCRdb copy is limited to in-frame clones, with some not included. The D gene and trimming were derived from the DNA, and the V and J assignments and clone size from that table. Of 100,000 to 150,000 clones listed, about 80% are singletons. This entry is derived from a study of blood T cell repertoires in COVID-19. Study-level information: Sites in the United States, Italy and Spain provided acute and convalescent COVID-19 samples. The cDNA or gDNA used as material had been derived from T cells, B-cell-depleted T cells, or PBMCs.

The chain couples TRBV5-1 to TRBJ1-1; 8 bases line up with TRBD1. The TCR originated in a woman aged 55-70 years with acute or convalescent COVID-19. Sequenced material: peripheral blood. The CDR3 DNA reads TGCGCCAGCAGCTCGGGACAGGATTGGACTGAAGCTTTCTTT. It encodes CASSSGQDWTEAFF.